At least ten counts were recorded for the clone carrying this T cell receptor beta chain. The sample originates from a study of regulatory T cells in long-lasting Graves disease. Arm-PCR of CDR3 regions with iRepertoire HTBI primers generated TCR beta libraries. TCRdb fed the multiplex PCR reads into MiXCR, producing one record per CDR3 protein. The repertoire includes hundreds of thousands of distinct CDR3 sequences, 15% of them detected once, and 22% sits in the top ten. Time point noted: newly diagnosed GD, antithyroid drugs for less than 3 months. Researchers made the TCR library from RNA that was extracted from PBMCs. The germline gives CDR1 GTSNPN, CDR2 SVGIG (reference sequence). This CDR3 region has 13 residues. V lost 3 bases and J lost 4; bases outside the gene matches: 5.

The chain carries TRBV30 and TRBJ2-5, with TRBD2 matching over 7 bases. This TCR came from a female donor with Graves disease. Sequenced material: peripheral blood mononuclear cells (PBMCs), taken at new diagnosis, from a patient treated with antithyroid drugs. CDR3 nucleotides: TGTGCCTGGAGAGGACTAGTGAGAGAGACCCAGTACTTC. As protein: CAWRGLVRETQYF.